The TCR beta chain under discussion was sequenced for a study of cytomegalovirus exposure and HLA in healthy donors (dated by TCRdb to the late 2010s). At the level of the whole study: In an earlier analysis of fewer than 750 of the donors, 250 to 350 Gb of sequence data and just under 120 million unique TCR beta sequences from about 180 million T cells were reported. About 280 gigabases of sequencing data and 75 million to 85 million unique TCR sequences made up an early release that covered approximately 650 HLA-typed donors. Of the roughly 390 genotyped donors, more than 75% were placed in the genetic ancestry cluster associated with self-reported Caucasian donors. The study was designed to test whether signatures of past pathogen exposure could be identified by cataloging public T cell receptors. Using immunosequencing, the study profiled T cell repertoires from 550 to 750 subjects and related those repertoires to cytomegalovirus serostatus. Besides the first cohort of around 700 subjects, a separate validation cohort made up of 120 different subjects was used. To predict cytomegalovirus infection status, the study combined high-throughput TCR immunosequencing, statistical association of individual TCRs with disease status, and machine learning. A later analysis re-examined previously published TCR beta repertoires from about 670 donors and added high-resolution HLA genotyping to investigate patterns of TCR occurrence. The later analysis used no new phenotypic data to find candidate immune exposures, relying instead on TCR beta sequences and their occurrence across donors. In an earlier analysis of 500 to 650 of the donors, high-throughput TCR beta sequencing was used to judge whether each TCR beta V gene segment behaved as functional or pseudogenic. Alongside the repertoire data, information on donor age, sex, ethnicity and CMV serostatus was compiled. In a later genetic analysis, genome-wide SNP genotypes for about 65% of the roughly 700 donors were used, and that subset was treated as a discovery cohort. All discovery cohort repertoires had been generated on a single sequencing platform. Class I and class II HLA loci were covered by the typing at four-digit resolution. The number of donors typed differed by locus, with 629-630 for A, B, C, DRB1 and DQB1, approximately 500 for DQA1, approximately 570 for DPA1, and over 400 for DPB1. About five DR-DQ haplotypes were handled as single units for association and clustering, since linkage in the cohort was strong. Among 350 to 400 genotyped donors of the cohort, an average of around 240,000 unique TCR beta nucleotide sequences were sequenced per donor, roughly 18% of them non-productive. What the work shows at the level of the full study, not this receptor alone: Some IMGT-functional V segments, including TRBV6-2 and TRBV6-3, could not be told apart with the 87-base-pair reads, so those segments were excluded. The sequencing pipeline was judged likely to have produced a cluster of highly shared sequence variants as a technical artifact. It was suggested by the authors that the approach could potentially be generalized to other disease states and immunological phenotypes. When HLA alleles, especially DR and DQ, strongly co-occurred, attributing TCR associations to individual alleles was difficult. Linkage disequilibrium might explain the correlated functional status among segregating V segments, but an unknown experimental factor could not be excluded. The presence/absence analyses assumed that sequencing depth was roughly uniform across donors, and that assumption may not be true. Broadly in line with IMGT annotations, most TCR beta V segments showed up in productive rearrangements about 90% or about 30% of the time in an earlier analysis of several hundred of the donors. A later analysis reported that several top co-occurrence clusters appeared linked to parvovirus B19, influenza, CMV and Epstein-Barr virus. A later analysis found that most CMV-associated TCR beta chains appeared HLA-restricted, with HLA associations seemingly driven largely by CMV exposure. In a later genetic analysis, a missense DCLRE1C variant was associated with V-gene and J-gene trimming of TCR beta chains, and the association was replicated in an independent cohort. Most TCR sequences were observed very rarely across donors, whereas some public TCRs were present in many individuals. The cohort was sequenced for TCR beta chains only, and without alpha or paired-chain data the features that could be detected were limited. The study listed 150 to 200 TCR beta chains as associated with cytomegalovirus. For the cohort, immune exposure information was limited to CMV serostatus. Because HLA typing was missing for some donors at each locus, association tests included only the typed subset. Cytomegalovirus status was reported to be diagnosed by the classifier with high specificity and sensitivity in both the original and validation cohorts. A few of the identified cytomegalovirus-associated TCR beta chains were confirmed in vitro to be specific for cytomegalovirus antigens. According to a later genetic analysis, donors in an Asian-associated ancestry cluster had fewer N-insertions in productive TCRs than the approximately 630-donor mean. A later analysis found that TCR association rates varied across HLA loci, with DRB1 alleles showing the most associated TCRs and HLA-C alleles the fewest. A further reported finding was that TCR beta sequences accurately predicted the HLA-A and HLA-B alleles for most subjects in the first cohort. In a later analysis, HLA-associated TCR beta chains showed more clonal expansion and lower generation probabilities than non-associated chains that were equally common. The earlier analysis of around 600 of the donors excluded around 17 rarely observed V segments, including chromosome 9 orphons, because counts were too low. At a false discovery rate of 0.05, a later analysis linked approximately 18,000 TCR beta sequences to specific HLA alleles.

At the junction V is shortened by 2 bases and J by 10 bases; bases outside the gene matches: 8. CDR1 and CDR2 (SGHNT, YENEEA) derive from the germline V gene. The CDR3 starts with the cysteine, ends with the phenylalanine, and has 16 residues. Solely the CDR3 DNA is kept, with 48 bases framed from the first base. The cohort comprised more than 550 healthy bone marrow donors. At the time of sampling, all cohort members were nominally healthy, though unrecorded immune exposures were likely present. The donor tested CMV seropositive and was one of the 289 seropositive cohort members. A peripheral blood sample was collected from each donor, and TCR beta sequencing was performed on peripheral blood mononuclear cells. Genomic DNA was extracted from the blood cell samples with the Qiagen DNeasy Blood Extraction Kit. A note on this clone: This receptor's antigen is unknown. No base quality values were provided; no much bigger clone lies one nucleotide off.

Receptor libraries were prepared by the immunoSEQ multiplex PCR assay. For the multiplex PCR, a mixture combining 60 forward primers for TCR Vbeta segments and 13 reverse primers for TCR Jbeta segments was used. Amplification of the CDR3 region of rearranged TCR beta genes was performed with a multiplex PCR assay on genomic DNA. The Illumina HiSeq System was used to sequence the amplified TCR beta libraries as 87-base-pair reads. On the authors' methods: Across the 500 to 750 repertoires, a later analysis counted 75 million to 90 million unique TCR beta chains, some 11 million of which were shared by at least two donors. Raw reads were error-corrected and collapsed into unique sequences by a nearest-neighbor algorithm in which closely related sequences were merged to remove PCR and sequencing errors. V, D and J gene segments were assigned by aligning CDR3 sequences to IMGT reference sequences. For a sequence to be retained, a match of at least six nucleotides to both a V gene segment and a J gene segment was required. Rearrangements were called productive when the CDR3 lacked stop codons and stayed in frame with V and J; all others were non-productive. CDR3 was defined by IMGT convention, running from the second conserved V-encoded cysteine to the conserved J-encoded phenylalanine. Sequences without an unambiguous match to a single V gene segment were excluded from the earlier analysis of approximately 600 of the donors. An earlier analysis of around 600 of the donors classified V segments as functional when productive rearrangements were above 56.7% and as segregating when the standard deviation between donors was above 5%. A statistical classification framework was built to diagnose cytomegalovirus status from the catalog of TCR beta chain sequences. In a later analysis, TCR nucleotide sequences were compared against IMGT/GENE-DB human TR gene sequences so that V and J genes could be assigned. Using the TCRdist pipeline, a later analysis assigned CDR3 sequences along with most-parsimonious VDJ recombination scenarios. In a later analysis, each TCR beta chain was defined by its CDR3 amino acid sequence together with its V-gene family, and reads lacking a unique V-gene family were excluded. As a way to deal with suspected cross-contamination and a sequencing artifact, a later analysis dropped approximately 570 nucleotide sequences that were highly shared and had low generation probability. A later analysis calculated a clonal expansion index for each public chain from normalized within-repertoire ranks of inferred template counts. Generation probabilities in a later analysis came from a VDJ recombination model fitted to out-of-frame rearrangements, and those results were checked against IGoR. In a later analysis, TCR-TCR, TCR-HLA and TCR-CMV co-occurrence was scored with hypergeometric tests, and a repertoire-size bias correction was applied to TCR pairs. In a later analysis, false discovery rates were estimated by permuting HLA or CMV assignments 20 times. In a later analysis, co-occurring TCRs were grouped using DBSCAN, with TCRdist sequence similarity added in when clustering inside HLA-allele-positive subsets. Repertoires with fewer than 30,000 or more than 120,000 public chains, plus five repertoires with anomalous nucleotide sharing, were excluded from co-occurrence clustering. The immuneACCESS repertoire file appears here via TCRdb, limited to in-frame rearrangements. These files lack a portion of the clones; in checked studies, under half of the deficit traces to unresolved V genes, and the cause of the others is not known. The V and J calls and clone size were taken over from that table, and D and trimming were inferred from the DNA. This sample is represented by 150,000 to 180,000 clones; nearly 80% of them were singletons. Together, the top ten hold about 13% of the sample.

Sequenced: PBMCs. The receptor was isolated from a man between 25 and 39 years old in good health and CMV-seropositive. In this chain, TRBV11-3 is recombined with TRBJ2-1; 13 middle bases align to TRBD2. In nucleotide form, the sequence is TGTGCCAGCAGCTTATCCGGGACTAGCGGGACTAAGGAGCAGTTCTTC. This translates into CASSLSGTSGTKEQFF.